Listed here is a single T cell receptor beta chain. This sample stems from a study of blood T cell repertoires in COVID-19. Study-level background: The study drew acute and convalescent COVID-19 samples from the United States, Italy and Spain. The cDNA or gDNA used as material had been derived from T cells, B-cell-depleted T cells, or PBMCs.

Per the study methods: How many nucleated cells were present was estimated from reference gene primer amplification. Libraries were prepared by immunoSEQ multiplex PCR; TCRdb keeps only in-frame clonotypes and omits some of them. V and J calls and clone size are copied from that table; D and trimming were computed from the DNA. The sample contains about 230,000 clones, less than 85% of which appear only once. The CDR3 length is 12 residues. Trimming took 1 base from V and 5 from J, leaving 4 bases between them. Per the germline V gene, CDR1 is MNHEY and CDR2 is SMNVEV (reference sequence). Sequencing was done on a sample of peripheral blood. This clonotype was sampled from a woman between 70 and 85 years old with active or convalescent COVID-19. V usage is TRBV27 and J usage is TRBJ2-3; no clear D. The CDR3 loop reads CASSLFGDTQYF. CDR3 coding DNA: TGTGCCAGCAGTTTATTCGGAGATACGCAGTATTTT.